This entry features one TCR beta chain sequence. As yet, its antigen is unknown. The data were obtained in a study of cytomegalovirus exposure and HLA in healthy donors. Points from the study as a whole: Sequence variants that were highly shared formed a cluster that was likely a sequencing artifact.

V lost 3 bases and J lost 1; bases outside the gene matches: 12. The CDR3 totals 17 residues. Germline-derived CDR1 and CDR2 are MNHEY and SMNVEV (reference sequence). In the PCR, 60 Vbeta and 13 Jbeta primers were used. Method: immunoSEQ multiplex PCR; TCRdb's copy keeps in-frame clones and lacks some. The sample lists around 210,000 clones, under 85% seen once, with around 1.7% in the top ten. The chain employs TRBV27 and TRBJ2-7, with 7 nucleotides matching TRBD2. Material: PBMCs. This TCR was recovered from a man aged 45-60 years in good health and CMV-seronegative. CDR3 in amino acids: CASSFGPGLAASYEQYF. The DNA for the CDR3 is TGTGCCAGCAGTTTTGGCCCGGGGCTAGCGGCTTCCTACGAGCAGTACTTC.